The 14 T cell receptor beta chains presented below share a single source sample, sequenced in a study of blood T cell repertoires in COVID-19. The data were produced by immunoSEQ multiplex PCR, yet TCRdb's version contains in-frame clones alone and is incomplete. The sample includes fewer than 130,000 clones, 70% to 80% of them seen just once. The specimen sequenced was peripheral blood. These receptors were taken from an older man with active or convalescent COVID-19.

The chain carries TRBV11-2 and TRBJ1-5; tentative D call: TRBD1 (6 bases). The germline V gene has CDR1 SGHAT and CDR2 FQNNGV. With 8 bases removed from V and 2 bases from J, the gap between germline ends came to 10 bases. The CDR3 has 13 amino acids. The chain's CDR3 is CASSDSRNQPQHF. CDR3 coding DNA: TGTGCCAGCTCGGACAGCCGCAATCAGCCCCAGCATTTT.

The chain recombines TRBV6-5 with TRBJ1-1, with D unresolved. The CDR3 loop spans 13 amino acids. The V and J ends lost 2 bases and 1 base respectively, with 5 bases between them. From germline, CDR1 is MNHEY and CDR2 SVGAGI. CDR3 protein: CASSYLGNTEAFF. The CDR3 DNA is TGTGCCAGCAGTTACCTAGGGAACACTGAAGCTTTCTTT.

This clone was found once. The chain couples TRBV10-3 to TRBJ2-3, with D perhaps TRBD1 (5 bases). V was cut by 6 bases and J by 0 bases, with 10 bases left in between. The CDR3 has 14 amino acids. CDR1 ENHRY and CDR2 SYGVKD come from the germline V gene. CDR3 nucleotides: TGTGCCATCAGGGTGACAGCCAGCACAGATACGCAGTATTTT. Encoded protein: CAIRVTASTDTQYF.

The chain uses TRBV5-1 and TRBJ1-2; no clear D gene. Trimming removed 6 bases at V and 5 bases at J, with 17 bases between. Germline CDR1 is SGHRS and CDR2 is YFSETQ. The CDR3 sequence is 14 residues long. DNA for the CDR3: TGCGCCAGCAACGAAGGCGGGGTGGGATATGGCTACACCTTC. This gives the protein CASNEGGVGYGYTF.

The J gene is TRBJ1-2, the V gene TRBV27, with 8 nucleotides matching TRBD1. V lost 2 bases, J lost 8 bases, and 10 bases stayed unmatched. The CDR3 length is 15 residues. Germline assignment: CDR1 MNHEY and CDR2 SMNVEV (reference sequence). The CDR3 sequence is CASSLGGQGPLGYTF. CDR3 in DNA: TGTGCCAGCAGTTTAGGAGGACAGGGCCCCTTGGGCTACACCTTC.

The chain uses TRBV10-2 and TRBJ2-7; TRBD1 is a possible D gene (6 bases). The CDR3 has 14 amino acids. V lost 6 bases, J lost 1 base, and 13 bases lay in between. Germline CDR1 and CDR2: WSHSY and SAAADI. CDR3 amino acids: CASRAQGSSYEQYF. The CDR3, as DNA: TGCGCCAGCAGGGCCCAGGGGTCATCCTACGAGCAGTACTTC.

This rearrangement joins TRBV15 to TRBJ1-4; no clear D. This CDR3 contains 12 residues. Between the trimmed V and J ends, which lost 2 bases and 4 bases, there was a span of 2 bases. In germline, CDR1 is LNHNV, CDR2 YYDKDF (reference sequence). CDR3 DNA: TGTGCCACCAGCAGACATAATGAAAAACTGTTTTTT. Residues: CATSRHNEKLFF.

The chain employs TRBV28 and TRBJ1-1; D remains ambiguous. This CDR3 spans 12 amino acids. The germline CDR1 and CDR2 sequences are MDHEN and SYDVKM. The ends were cut back, 4 bases at V and 3 bases at J, with 6 bases in the middle. CDR3 in amino acids: CASSSVYTEAFF. CDR3 in DNA: TGTGCCAGCAGTTCCGTATACACTGAAGCTTTCTTT. The complete variable domain, with remaining parts taken from reference TRBV28 and TRBJ1-1, reads DVKVTQSSRYLVKRTGEKVFLECVQDMDHENMFWYRQDPGLGLRLIYFSYDVKMKEKGDIPEGYSVSREKKERFSLILESASTNQTSMYLCASSSVYTEAFFGQGTRLTVV.

The J gene is TRBJ1-2, the V gene TRBV7-2; 7 bases are a match to TRBD1. Germline CDR1 reads SGHTA; CDR2 reads FQGNSA. The CDR3 totals 16 residues. The J segment lost 0 bases and the V segment lost 6 bases, leaving 10 bases of the junction unmatched. CDR3 amino acids: CASSLTGVIANYGYTF. In DNA, the CDR3 is TGTGCCAGCAGTCTCACAGGGGTGATAGCTAACTATGGCTACACCTTC. The full variable domain, its missing parts supplied by reference TRBV7-2 and TRBJ1-2, is GAGVSQSPSNKVTEKGKDVELRCDPISGHTALYWYRQSLGQGLEFLIYFQGNSAPDKSGLPSDRFSAERTGGSVSTLTIQRTQQEDSAVYLCASSLTGVIANYGYTFGSGTRLTVV.

The chain recombines TRBV7-3 with TRBJ2-5, with a tentative D call TRBD2 (5 bases). This CDR3 has 14 amino acids. Germline V CDR1 and CDR2: SGHTA, FQGTGA. Trimming shortened V by 5 bases and J by 5 bases, and 15 bases separated the two germline ends. The CDR3 here is CASSRGSPAETQYF. CDR3 nucleotides: TGTGCCAGCAGCCGCGGGTCGCCAGCGGAGACCCAGTACTTC.

This chain uses TRBV5-1 with TRBJ2-5; D gene ambiguous. Trimming removed 5 bases from V and 1 base from J, with 15 bases in between. CDR1 is SGHRS and CDR2 is YFSETQ in the germline V gene. This CDR3 is 15 amino acids long. CDR3 DNA sequence: TGCGCCAGCAGTGGTAAATCGGGTTCCCAAGAGACCCAGTACTTC. Protein sequence: CASSGKSGSQETQYF.

This chain connects TRBV28 to TRBJ2-2; tentatively, D is TRBD1 (5 bases). Germline loops: CDR1 MDHEN, CDR2 SYDVKM. The germline V and J ends were trimmed by 8 bases and 5 bases, with 12 bases remaining between them. This CDR3 region has 13 residues. CDR3 coding DNA: TGTGCCAGCCGACCAGGGCCGACCGGGGAGCTGTTTTTT. Amino acid sequence: CASRPGPTGELFF.

This clone was observed a single time. The rearrangement joins TRBV19 to TRBJ1-3; possible D gene TRBD1, 6 bases. CDR1 and CDR2 from the germline V gene are LNHDA and SQIVND (reference sequence). This CDR3 has 15 amino acids. V lost 3 bases and J 0 bases, leaving 9 bases between the germline ends. This CDR3 reads CASSMGGASGNTIYF. The DNA of the CDR3 is TGTGCCAGTAGTATGGGGGGGGCCTCTGGAAACACCATATATTTT.

The chain employs TRBV7-6 and TRBJ2-2, with TRBD1 identical over 11 bases. CDR3 length equals 15 residues. Unmatched junction bases numbered 6, after V lost 5 bases and J lost 7 bases. In germline, CDR1 is SGHVS, CDR2 FNYEAQ. The CDR3 sequence is CASSPGTGGGGELFF. The CDR3 bases are TGTGCCAGCAGCCCCGGGACAGGGGGAGGCGGGGAGCTGTTTTTT.